This TCR beta chain was sequenced for a study of regulatory T cells in long-lasting Graves disease. Points from the study as a whole: Persistent Graves' patients possessed reduced TCR diversity relative to recently diagnosed ones.

In building TCR beta libraries, iRepertoire HTBI primers were used together with Arm-PCR of CDR3 regions. MiXCR was run by TCRdb on the multiplex PCR reads, yielding one entry per CDR3 protein. The table has under 450,000 distinct CDR3 sequences, about an eighth seen once; the top ten hold approximately 17%. Documented time point: newly diagnosed GD, antithyroid drugs for less than 3 months. After RNA was extracted from PBMCs, the TCR library was made from it. This clonotype has at least ten counts. Its antigen is not identified. These records were also assigned to another study, of T cells in Graves' hyperthyroidism and ophthalmopathy. That study reports: Initially, a first-round RT-PCR of the TCR CDR3 employed the HTBI primer set.

This receptor was obtained from a woman between 18 and 29 years old with Graves disease. The material was peripheral blood mononuclear cells (PBMCs), obtained at new diagnosis, from a patient treated with antithyroid drugs.

The CDR3 bases are TGCGCCAGCAGCTTAACGGTAAATCAGCCCCAGCATTTT. Residues: CASSLTVNQPQHF. The rearrangement uses TRBV5-1 and TRBJ1-5; D is undetermined. Germline lookup yields CDR1 SGHRS and CDR2 YFSETQ. The CDR3 is made up of 13 amino acids. V was cut by 2 bases and J by 4 bases, with 7 bases left in between. Looking up the rest from reference TRBV5-1 and TRBJ1-5 gives the full variable domain: KAGVTQTPRYLIKTRGQQVTLSCSPISGHRSVSWYQQTPGQGLQFLFEYFSETQRNKGNFPGRFSGRQFSNSRSEMNVSTLELGDSALYLCASSLTVNQPQHFGDGTRLSIL.